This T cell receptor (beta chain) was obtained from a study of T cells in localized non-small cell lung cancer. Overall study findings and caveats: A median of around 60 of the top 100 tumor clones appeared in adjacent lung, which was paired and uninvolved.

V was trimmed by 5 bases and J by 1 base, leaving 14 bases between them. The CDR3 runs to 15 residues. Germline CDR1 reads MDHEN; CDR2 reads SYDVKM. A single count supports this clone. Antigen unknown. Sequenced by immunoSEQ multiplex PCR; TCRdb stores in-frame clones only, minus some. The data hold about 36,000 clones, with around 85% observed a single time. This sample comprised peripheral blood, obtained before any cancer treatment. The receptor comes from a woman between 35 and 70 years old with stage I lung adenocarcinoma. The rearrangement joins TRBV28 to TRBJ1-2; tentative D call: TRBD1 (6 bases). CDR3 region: CASSTHREGNYGYTF. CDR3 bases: TGTGCCAGCAGTACACACAGGGAGGGTAACTATGGCTACACCTTC.